The clone carrying this T cell receptor beta chain was seen more than once but under ten times. Its antigen is not identified. This record comes from a study of cytomegalovirus exposure and HLA in healthy donors. Background on the study: For the 300 to 400 genotyped donors, 65% to 90% fell within the Caucasian-associated ancestry cluster. Overall study results and limits: Cytomegalovirus-associated status was assigned to approximately 160 TCR beta chains.

PCR primers comprised 60 Vbeta and 13 Jbeta primers. Sequencing used immunoSEQ multiplex PCR; TCRdb keeps in-frame clones, though not all of them. The table shows approximately 100,000 clones, with 74% occurring only once. This receptor was identified in a man aged 45-65 years in good health and CMV-seropositive. The sample consisted of PBMCs.

The CDR3 DNA is TGTGCCAGTAGTCGGGACAGAGCCAACACTGAAGCTTTCTTT. This sequence encodes CASSRDRANTEAFF. This chain connects TRBV19 to TRBJ1-1; TRBD1 matches 7 bases. Germline V gives CDR1 LNHDA, CDR2 SQIVND (reference sequence). Germline trimming cut 5 bases from V and 2 bases from J; bases unmatched to any gene: 5. There are 14 residues in the CDR3.